The TCR beta chain described here comes from a study of shared clonotypes between healthy human individuals. The study's findings and limits: In the sorted subsets, rarefaction showed sequencing was incomplete despite large depth.

Participating donors were healthy, HIV-negative adults free of recent acute infections or vaccinations. Partitioning of CD4+ cells yielded a CD45RA+ naive subset and a CD45RA-negative memory subset. Each replicate PCR on the sorted subsets used 150 to 200 ng DNA (roughly 27,000 T cell genomes). Measured with immunoSEQ multiplex PCR; TCRdb has only the in-frame clones, and not every one. Found here are roughly 2,500,000 clones, 93% of them singletons; the top ten hold 0.36%. CDR1 GTSNPN and CDR2 SVGIG come from the germline V gene (reference sequence). V dropped 0 bases and J dropped 2 bases, with 7 bases sitting between them. CDR3 size: 13 residues. With respect to this clone: Its specificity is not known. Other DNA sequences in this sample translate to the same CDR3.

Sequenced: naive CD4+ T cells from PBMCs. The subset: CD45RA+ positively selected. The sequence came from a young man in good health. Some clones in this sample may be carry-over from other donors' samples. The chain combines TRBV30 with TRBJ2-5, with D unclear. The CDR3 is CAWSVGSQETQYF. In nucleotides, the CDR3 is TGTGCCTGGAGTGTGGGTTCTCAAGAGACCCAGTACTTC.